This TCR beta chain was profiled in a study of blood T cell repertoires in COVID-19. Study background: Samples came from the United States, Italy and Spain, spanning acute and convalescent COVID-19. T cells, B-cell-depleted T cells, or PBMCs supplied cDNA or gDNA.

Patients from Seattle were sampled longitudinally, starting during active infection. In the authors' methods: Reference gene primer amplification in the assay estimated nucleated cell counts. Assay: immunoSEQ multiplex PCR; the TCRdb copy retains only in-frame clones and omits some. The V and J calls and the clone size are those of that table, but D and trimming were determined from the DNA. The sample yields 200,000 to 300,000 clones, 80% to 95% seen once. Germline V lookup: CDR1 LGHDT, CDR2 YNNKEL (reference sequence). CDR3 size: 14 residues. The J segment lost 9 bases and the V segment lost 1 base, leaving 6 bases of the junction unmatched.

The rearrangement links TRBV3-1 (or the pseudogene TRBV3-2) to TRBJ1-5, with TRBD1 identical over 7 bases. The TCR was taken from a man aged 30 to 45 with COVID-19, enrolled during active disease. The sequenced sample consisted of peripheral blood. The CDR3 sequence: CASSQGTGNGPQHF. In DNA form, the CDR3 reads TGTGCCAGCAGCCAAGGGACAGGCAATGGGCCCCAGCATTTT.